The clone carrying this TCR beta chain was observed a handful of times. What it recognizes is unknown. Construction of the TCR beta libraries employed iRepertoire HTBI primers in conjunction with Arm-PCR of CDR3 regions. From the multiplex PCR reads, TCRdb called clonotypes with MiXCR, one entry per CDR3 protein. The repertoire holds some 370,000 distinct CDR3 sequences, with roughly 24% as singletons. These data are taken from a study of regulatory T cells in long-lasting Graves disease. Notes on the study in general: Few sampled subjects may have lowered accuracy.

The J segment lost 3 bases and the V segment lost 7 bases, leaving 7 bases of the junction unmatched. The CDR3 totals 14 residues. Time point defined: persistent/refractory GD, antithyroid drugs over 5 years with positive TRAb. Researchers made the TCR library from RNA that was extracted from PBMCs. It was an endocrinology department in Xi'an, China, that provided the patients. This TCR was recovered from a woman aged 40 to 50 with Graves disease. The sample in question was peripheral blood mononuclear cells (PBMCs), obtained when the disease was refractory, from a patient treated with antithyroid drugs. This chain connects TRBV12-3 or TRBV12-4 to TRBJ2-3; 7 bases are a match to TRBD2. CDR3 sequence (DNA): TGTGCCAGCAAGACACTAGCGTCTACAGATACGCAGTATTTT. It specifies CASKTLASTDTQYF.